The table lists the clone carrying this T cell receptor (beta chain) with many counts. Sequencing started from total RNA isolated from unfractionated whole blood. From germline, CDR1 is SGHDN and CDR2 FVKESK. The CDR3 loop spans 16 amino acids. The germline V and J ends were trimmed by 4 bases and 4 bases, with 14 bases remaining between them. The library labeled individual cDNA molecules by adding unique molecular identifiers to them. TCRdb re-derived calls from the 5' RACE reads in MiXCR, one entry per CDR3 protein. The sample has about 140,000 distinct CDR3 sequences, approximately 4% seen once. This record belongs to a study of human T cells and chemical hapten exposure. Study at large: From small differences in pooled library volume came most of the variation in per-sample TCR yields.

The clonotype originates from a female donor in good health. The rearrangement uses TRBV14 and TRBJ2-6; D is perhaps TRBD1 or TRBD2 (5 bases each). This chain's CDR3 is CASSPLRGAGANVLTF. CDR3 bases: TGTGCCAGCAGCCCTCTGAGGGGAGCCGGGGCCAACGTCCTGACTTTC. Together with reference TRBV14 and TRBJ2-6, the CDR3 gives the full variable domain: EAGVTQFPSHSVIEKGQTVTLRCDPISGHDNLYWYRRVMGKEIKFLLHFVKESKQDESGMPNNRFLAERTGGTYSTLKVQPAELEDSGVYFCASSPLRGAGANVLTFGAGSRLTVL.